The 11 T cell receptor beta chains presented below share a single source sample, sequenced in a study of blood T cell repertoires in COVID-19 (dated by TCRdb to about 2020). The library relied on the immunoSEQ multiplex PCR assay. The table was pulled from immuneACCESS by TCRdb, which kept in-frame rearrangements only. Such tables lose some clones; where checked, under half of the loss comes from unresolved V genes, and the rest has no known cause. The sample includes some 190,000 clones, with approximately 83% observed a single time. The leading ten clones occupy approximately 10% of the sample. Specimen: peripheral blood. These receptors were collected from a human donor with active or convalescent COVID-19. The donor label of this sample is uncertain.

V gene TRBV12-5 combines with J gene TRBJ2-4; TRBD1 agrees at 7 bases. V lost 5 bases, J lost 0 bases, and 16 bases stayed unmatched. CDR1 is LGHNT, CDR2 FRNRAP, per germline. This CDR3 comprises 19 residues. The CDR3 spells CASGPNRTGRTLAKNIQYF. DNA for the CDR3: TGTGCTAGTGGTCCCAATAGGACAGGCAGAACCTTAGCCAAAAACATTCAGTACTTC.

This clone was counted between two and nine times. The V and J genes are TRBV7-6 and TRBJ2-1, with a tentative D call TRBD1 (6 bases). CDR1 SGHVS and CDR2 FNYEAQ come from the germline V gene. The CDR3 totals 16 residues. V was clipped by 5 bases and J by 8 bases, with 22 bases between them. CDR3 bases: TGTGCCAGCAGCCCGCGCCAGGGGTTGGCCAGGGATGAGCAGTTCTTC. It is translated as CASSPRQGLARDEQFF.

This clone was recorded once. V is TRBV6-5 and J is TRBJ2-7, with D perhaps TRBD2 (6 bases). There are 15 residues in the CDR3. Germline V gene lookup returns CDR1 MNHEY and CDR2 SVGAGI. With 6 bases removed from V and 2 bases from J, the gap between germline ends came to 17 bases. CDR3 residues: CASRRVDSGAYEQYF. CDR3 bases: TGTGCCAGCAGGAGGGTGGATAGCGGAGCCTACGAGCAGTACTTC.

The chain recombines TRBV12-3 or TRBV12-4 with TRBJ1-2; no clear D. This CDR3 contains 11 residues. V was pared by 4 bases and J by 4 bases, with 4 bases between. The DNA of the CDR3 is TGTGCCAGCAGTTCCCTCTATGGCTACACCTTC. Translated: CASSSLYGYTF.

The J gene is TRBJ2-7, the V gene TRBV4-1, with D maybe TRBD2 (5 bases). This CDR3 is 13 amino acids long. From germline, CDR1 is MGHRA and CDR2 YSYEKL. V dropped 4 bases and J dropped 3 bases, with 10 bases sitting between them. The CDR3 loop reads CASSPERYYEQYF. CDR3 sequence (DNA): TGCGCCAGCAGCCCGGAGCGGTACTACGAGCAGTACTTC.

The J gene is TRBJ2-2, the V gene TRBV28, with a weak D call TRBD2 (5 bases). The CDR3 is made up of 15 amino acids. The V end lost 3 bases, the J end lost 1 base, and 9 bases lay between the germline ends. Germline V gene data show CDR1 as MDHEN and CDR2 as SYDVKM. CDR3 residues: CASSFLGRNTGELFF. CDR3 sequence (DNA): TGTGCCAGCAGTTTCCTGGGGAGGAACACCGGGGAGCTGTTTTTT.

The J gene is TRBJ2-3, the V gene TRBV29-1; tentative D call: TRBD2 (6 bases). The CDR3 length is 14 residues. CDR1 and CDR2 from the germline V gene are SQVTM and ANQGSEA. The ends were cut back, 4 bases at V and 4 bases at J, with 15 bases in the middle. CDR3 coding DNA: TGCAGCGTTGTTATCGGGGGAAGGCCAGATACGCAGTATTTT. Its translation is CSVVIGGRPDTQYF.

V and J are TRBV10-3 and TRBJ2-7; 7 bases agree with TRBD1. V shed 7 bases and J 5 bases; nucleotides not matched to a gene: 5. In germline, CDR1 is ENHRY, CDR2 SYGVKD. The CDR3 totals 12 residues. CDR3 DNA: TGTGCCATCACCAGACAGGGAGACGAGCAGTACTTC. Translating gives CAITRQGDEQYF.

This rearrangement joins TRBV24-1 to TRBJ2-5; TRBD1 is a possible D gene (5 bases). V lost 2 bases and J lost 5, with 11 bases in between. Germline V gene sequence: CDR1 KGHDR, CDR2 SFDVKD. The CDR3 covers 14 residues. CDR3 loop: CATSDSGLRETQYF. Here the CDR3 DNA reads TGTGCCACCAGTGATTCAGGGTTGAGGGAGACCCAGTACTTC.

This chain connects TRBV6-5 to TRBJ2-1; D might be TRBD1 (6 bases). Germline V gives CDR1 MNHEY, CDR2 SVGAGI. V was pared by 6 bases and J by 7 bases, with 13 bases between. This CDR3 comprises 13 residues. In DNA, the CDR3 is TGTGCCAGCAGCCTCCTCAGGGGAAATGAGCAGTTCTTC. This translates into CASSLLRGNEQFF.

This clone was seen only once. The rearrangement uses TRBV28 and TRBJ2-5; TRBD2 matches 12 bases. Per germline, CDR1 MDHEN and CDR2 SYDVKM. CDR3 length: 20 amino acids. Trimming at V came to 3 bases and at J to 4 bases, leaving 18 bases not matched to a gene. The CDR3 coding sequence is TGTGCCAGCAGTTTCGAGGCGCAGGGGACTCTAGCGGGAGGGGGAGAGACCCAGTACTTC. It encodes CASSFEAQGTLAGGGETQYF.